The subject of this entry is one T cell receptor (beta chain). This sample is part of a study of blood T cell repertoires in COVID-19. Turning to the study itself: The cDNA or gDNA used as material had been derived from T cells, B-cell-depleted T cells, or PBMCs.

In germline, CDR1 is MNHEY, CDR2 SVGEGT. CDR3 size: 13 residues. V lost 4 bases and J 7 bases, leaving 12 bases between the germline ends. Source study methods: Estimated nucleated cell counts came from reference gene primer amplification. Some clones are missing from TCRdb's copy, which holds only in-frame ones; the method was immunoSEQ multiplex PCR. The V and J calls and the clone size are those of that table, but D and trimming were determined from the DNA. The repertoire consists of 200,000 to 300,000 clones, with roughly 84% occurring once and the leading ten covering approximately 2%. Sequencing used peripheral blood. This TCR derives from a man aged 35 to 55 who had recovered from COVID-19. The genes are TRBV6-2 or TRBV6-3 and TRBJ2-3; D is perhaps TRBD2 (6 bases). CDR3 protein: CASSWRARNTQYF. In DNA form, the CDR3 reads TGTGCCAGCAGTTGGAGGGCCCGGAATACGCAGTATTTT.